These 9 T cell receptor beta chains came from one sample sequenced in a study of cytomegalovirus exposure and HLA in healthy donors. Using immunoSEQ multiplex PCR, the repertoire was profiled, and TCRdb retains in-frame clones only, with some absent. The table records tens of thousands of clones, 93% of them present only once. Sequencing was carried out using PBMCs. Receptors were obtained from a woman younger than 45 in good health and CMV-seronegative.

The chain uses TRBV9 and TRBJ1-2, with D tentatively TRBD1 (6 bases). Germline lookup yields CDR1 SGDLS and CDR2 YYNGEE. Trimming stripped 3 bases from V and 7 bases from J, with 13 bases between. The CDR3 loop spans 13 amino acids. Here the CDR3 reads CASSAQGSPGYTF. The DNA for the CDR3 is TGTGCCAGCAGCGCCCAGGGGAGTCCTGGCTACACCTTC.

The chain's CDR3 is CASSQGDRGNYGYTF. CDR3 sequence (DNA): TGCGCCAGCAGCCAAGGGGACAGGGGGAACTATGGCTACACCTTC. The chain is built from TRBV4-3 and TRBJ1-2, with 11 bases lining up with TRBD1. The trim removed 1 base at V and 2 bases at J, leaving 0 bases unmatched. Germline V gene sequence: CDR1 LGHNA, CDR2 YSLEER. There are 15 residues in the CDR3.

CDR3 DNA sequence: TGCGCCAGCAGCTTGGCGCAGGGCACAGGAAACACCATATATTTT. Amino acids: CASSLAQGTGNTIYF. J is TRBJ1-3 and V is TRBV5-1, with D possibly being TRBD1 (5 bases). The V gene lost 0 bases and the J gene lost 4 bases, with 11 bases spanning the gap. Germline CDR1 and CDR2: SGHRS and YFSETQ. CDR3 size: 15 residues.

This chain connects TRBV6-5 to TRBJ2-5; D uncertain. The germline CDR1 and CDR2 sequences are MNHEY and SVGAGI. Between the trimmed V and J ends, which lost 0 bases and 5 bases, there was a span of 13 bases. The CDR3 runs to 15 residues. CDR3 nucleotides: TGTGCCAGCAGTTACTCGAGGCTCCCCGGGGAGACCCAGTACTTC. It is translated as CASSYSRLPGETQYF.

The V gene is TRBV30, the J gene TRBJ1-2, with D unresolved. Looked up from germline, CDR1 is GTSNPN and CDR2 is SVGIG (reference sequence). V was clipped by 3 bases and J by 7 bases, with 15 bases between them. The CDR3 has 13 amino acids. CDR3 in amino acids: CAWSQAGVRGYTF. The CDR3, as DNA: TGTGCCTGGAGCCAAGCGGGCGTGCGTGGCTACACCTTC.

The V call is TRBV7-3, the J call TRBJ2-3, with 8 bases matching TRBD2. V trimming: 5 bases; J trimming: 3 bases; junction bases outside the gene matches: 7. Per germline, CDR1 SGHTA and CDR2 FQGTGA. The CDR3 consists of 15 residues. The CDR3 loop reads CASSLGLARTDTQYF. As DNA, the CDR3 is TGTGCCAGCAGCCTAGGACTAGCACGGACAGATACGCAGTATTTT.

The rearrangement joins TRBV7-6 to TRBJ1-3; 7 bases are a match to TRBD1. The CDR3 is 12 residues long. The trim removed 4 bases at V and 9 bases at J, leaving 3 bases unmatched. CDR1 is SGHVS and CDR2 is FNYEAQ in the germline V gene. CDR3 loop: CASSSQGGTIYF. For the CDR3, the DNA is TGTGCCAGCAGCTCCCAGGGGGGCACCATATATTTT.

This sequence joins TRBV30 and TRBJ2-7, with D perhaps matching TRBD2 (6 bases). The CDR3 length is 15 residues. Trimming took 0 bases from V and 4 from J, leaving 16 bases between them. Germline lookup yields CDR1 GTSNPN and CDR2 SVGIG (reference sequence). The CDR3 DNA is TGTGCCTGGAGTGTAGGAGCGGGTCTCCTTTACGAGCAGTACTTC. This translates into CAWSVGAGLLYEQYF.

CDR3 sequence: CSVLTSGGADTQYF. In DNA, the CDR3 is TGCAGCGTTCTGACTAGCGGAGGAGCAGATACGCAGTATTTT. This chain links TRBV29-1 with TRBJ2-3; TRBD2 agrees at 9 bases. J lost 4 bases, V lost 5 bases, and 7 bases had no gene match. The germline V gene has CDR1 SQVTM and CDR2 ANQGSEA. The CDR3 covers 14 residues.